This T cell receptor beta chain emerged from a study of T cell clones after liver transplantation. Across the study: TCRbeta sequencing after a pre-transplant mixed lymphocyte reaction identified graft-donor-reactive clones, later tracked in post-transplant blood. Blood was drawn pre-transplant, before withdrawal, and after full or failed withdrawal. Findings and limits, study-wide: Donor-reactive sequences fell more than third party-reactive ones, suggesting partial deletion. Circulating graft-donor-reactive CD4 TCRbeta sequences fell significantly post-transplant in 5 of 8 subjects.

Measured with immunoSEQ multiplex PCR; TCRdb has only the in-frame clones, and not every one. The sample has about 120,000 clones; about nine tenths are singletons. For this clone: Its antigen is unknown.

Trimming took 3 bases from V and 3 from J; bases not matched to a gene: 2. The CDR3 totals 15 residues. CDR1 is SGHTA and CDR2 is FQGTGA in the germline V gene. The clonotype originates from a human patient who received a liver transplant. Some T cells may be the graft donor's. The chain has TRBV7-3 and TRBJ2-1, with TRBD1 identical over 10 bases. Material: CD4+ T cells from blood, obtained 12 months after liver transplant. The CDR3 sequence is CASSLGQGSYNEQFF. The CDR3 DNA reads TGTGCCAGCAGCTTGGGACAGGGGAGCTACAATGAGCAGTTCTTC.